The rows below give T cell receptor beta chains drawn from one sample of a study of cytomegalovirus exposure and HLA in healthy donors. Sequenced by immunoSEQ multiplex PCR; TCRdb stores in-frame clones only, minus some. The sample records more than 100,000 clones, 15% being singletons. Sequenced sample: PBMCs. These receptor sequences come from a young woman in good health and CMV-seronegative. The CDR3 runs from the conserved cysteine through the conserved F or W. D genes are given only for firm matches. Rows give clone size only sometimes, using once, few, many, or a class for an expanded clone.

>TRBD1|NA|TRBJ1-2|TRBV19
CASSMTGDYGYTF
TGTGCCAGTAGTATGACAGGGGACTATGGCTACACCTTC
>NA|few|TRBJ2-1|TRBV9
CASSVDSRAGEQFF
TGTGCCAGCAGCGTAGATTCCAGGGCTGGTGAGCAGTTCTTC
>NA|few|TRBJ1-2|TRBV30
CAWSDSYGYTF
TGTGCCTGGAGTGACTCCTATGGCTACACCTTC
>NA|few|TRBJ1-2|TRBV30
CAWSSSGGYTF
TGTGCCTGGAGTTCGTCGGGAGGCTACACCTTC
>TRBD2|NA|TRBJ2-7|TRBV5-1
CASSALAGVSYEQYF
TGCGCCAGCAGCGCCCTAGCGGGAGTCTCCTACGAGCAGTACTTC
>TRBD1|NA|TRBJ1-3|TRBV9
CASSVGTGAGNTIYF
TGTGCCAGCAGCGTGGGGACAGGGGCTGGAAACACCATATATTTT
>TRBD1|NA|TRBJ2-7|TRBV7-9
CASRQGVGEQYF
TGTGCCAGCAGGCAGGGGGTCGGCGAGCAGTACTTC
>TRBD2|NA|TRBJ2-7|TRBV10-1
CASSESGGGPREQYF
TGCGCCAGCAGTGAGTCGGGGGGAGGGCCCCGCGAGCAGTACTTC
>NA|NA|TRBJ2-7|TRBV7-5
CVRSLGLLRGNEQYF
TGTGTCAGAAGCTTAGGTCTACTGAGAGGAAACGAGCAGTACTTC
>NA|NA|TRBJ1-5|TRBV19
CASSTDSVEQPQHF
TGTGCCAGTAGTACGGACAGCGTCGAACAGCCCCAGCATTTT
>TRBD2|few|TRBJ2-5|TRBV2
CASSEGRLAGVETQYF
TGTGCCAGCAGTGAAGGGCGACTAGCGGGAGTGGAGACCCAGTACTTC
>NA|NA|TRBJ2-7|TRBV7-9
CASSLETDYEQYF
TGTGCCAGCAGCTTGGAGACAGACTACGAGCAGTACTTC
>NA|NA|TRBJ1-3|TRBV27
CASSWGSGAGNTIYF
TGTGCCAGCAGTTGGGGATCAGGGGCGGGAAACACCATATATTTT
>TRBD2|few|TRBJ2-7|TRBV30
CAWTSGRSTYEQYF
TGTGCCTGGACTAGCGGGAGAAGTACCTACGAGCAGTACTTC
>NA|few|TRBJ2-5|TRBV7-2
CASSLARGETQYF
TGTGCCAGCAGCTTAGCGCGGGGAGAGACCCAGTACTTC
>NA|NA|TRBJ1-2|TRBV9
CASSVGPYGYTF
TGTGCCAGCAGCGTAGGGCCATATGGCTACACCTTC
>TRBD2|once|TRBJ2-5|TRBV7-3
CASSLASGNGETQYF
TGTGCCAGCAGCTTAGCCAGCGGGAATGGGGAGACCCAGTACTTC
>NA|few|TRBJ1-2|TRBV7-6
CASSLRSTGDGYTF
TGTGCCAGCAGCTTACGCTCAACAGGCGATGGCTACACCTTC
>TRBD1|NA|TRBJ1-2|TRBV5-6
CASSLGDRAAGRYGYTF
TGTGCCAGCAGCTTGGGGGACAGGGCCGCCGGGAGATATGGCTACACCTTC
>NA|few|TRBJ1-1|TRBV5-4
CASSLSGLTLGAFF
TGTGCCAGCAGCTTGTCAGGGCTAACCCTTGGAGCTTTCTTT
>NA|few|TRBJ1-4|TRBV18
CASSPLTQEKLFF
TGTGCCAGCTCACCACTAACACAGGAAAAACTGTTTTTT
>NA|NA|TRBJ2-1|TRBV7-8
CASSLRFSYNEQFF
TGTGCCAGCAGCTTACGGTTTTCATACAATGAGCAGTTCTTC
>NA|NA|TRBJ1-4|TRBV4-1
CASSQTSGDAREKLFF
TGCGCCAGCAGCCAAACCTCGGGGGACGCGAGAGAAAAACTGTTTTTT
>TRBD2|NA|TRBJ2-5|TRBV5-4
CASRIAGGNQETQYF
TGTGCCAGCAGGATAGCGGGGGGGAACCAAGAGACCCAGTACTTC
>NA|NA|TRBJ2-3|TRBV18
CASSPTNSGGTDTQYF
TGTGCCAGCTCACCGACAAATTCTGGCGGCACAGATACGCAGTATTTT
>NA|few|TRBJ1-5|TRBV6-1
CASSLDTGNQPQHF
TGTGCCAGCAGTTTAGACACTGGCAATCAGCCCCAGCATTTT
>TRBD2|NA|TRBJ2-7|TRBV7-2
CASSEPGLAGASYEQYF
TGTGCCAGCAGCGAGCCGGGACTAGCGGGGGCCTCCTACGAGCAGTACTTC
>NA|once|TRBJ2-6|TRBV11-2
CASSLAGLLSGANVLTF
TGTGCCAGCAGCTTAGCGGGACTCCTCTCTGGGGCCAACGTCCTGACTTTC
>NA|NA|TRBJ1-2|TRBV5-4
CASSLDGGYYGYTF
TGTGCCAGCAGCCTTGACGGCGGATACTATGGCTACACCTTC
>NA|NA|TRBJ2-7|TRBV5-1
CASSLGAGTPYEQYF
TGCGCCAGCAGCTTGGGTGCGGGGACTCCCTACGAGCAGTACTTC
>NA|few|TRBJ1-4|TRBV7-2
CASSLAQATLKQLFF
TGTGCCAGCAGCTTAGCGCAGGCTACCCTTAAGCAGCTGTTTTTT
>NA|NA|TRBJ1-1|TRBV28
CASSLVVPPEAFF
TGTGCCAGCAGTTTGGTAGTCCCACCGGAAGCTTTCTTT
>NA|NA|TRBJ2-3|TRBV27
CASTEGGTSTDTQYF
TGTGCCAGCACCGAAGGGGGAACTAGCACAGATACGCAGTATTTT
>TRBD1|few|TRBJ1-5|TRBV27
CASSPGLQGGQPQHF
TGTGCCAGCAGTCCGGGCCTCCAGGGGGGTCAGCCCCAGCATTTT
>TRBD2|few|TRBJ2-1|TRBV7-9
CASSHPGRLAGGNEQFF
TGTGCCAGCAGCCACCCGGGCCGGCTAGCGGGAGGCAATGAGCAGTTCTTC
>NA|few|TRBJ2-1|TRBV9
CASSLSTAYNEQFF
TGTGCCAGCAGCCTCAGTACAGCCTACAATGAGCAGTTCTTC
>TRBD1|NA|TRBJ1-2|TRBV29-1
CSAKTGGEGYTF
TGCAGCGCGAAGACAGGGGGTGAAGGCTACACCTTC
>TRBD2|NA|TRBJ2-1|TRBV19
CASSILAGNNEQFF
TGTGCCAGTAGTATCCTAGCGGGAAATAATGAGCAGTTCTTC
>TRBD1|NA|TRBJ1-2|TRBV7-9
CASSPVRDREGGGYTF
TGTGCCAGCAGCCCCGTCCGGGACAGGGAAGGGGGCGGCTACACCTTC
>NA|few|TRBJ2-7|TRBV4-2
CASSQESAATYEQYF
TGTGCCAGCAGCCAAGAAAGCGCCGCAACCTACGAGCAGTACTTC
>TRBD1|few|TRBJ2-7|TRBV2
CATTNRDRGFYEQYF
TGTGCCACCACAAACCGGGACAGGGGTTTCTACGAGCAGTACTTC
>TRBD1|few|TRBJ1-1|TRBV6-6
CASSRDSPGTSEAFF
TGTGCCAGCAGCAGGGACAGTCCTGGTACCTCTGAAGCTTTCTTT
>NA|NA|TRBJ1-1|TRBV7-9
CASSLAPSTEAFF
TGTGCCAGCAGCCTGGCCCCTTCCACTGAAGCTTTCTTT
>TRBD1|few|TRBJ1-2|TRBV30
CAWSVKAGGYGYTF
TGTGCCTGGAGTGTAAAGGCAGGGGGCTATGGCTACACCTTC
>TRBD1|few|TRBJ2-1|TRBV6-5
CASSYGRQGSYNEQFF
TGTGCCAGCAGTTACGGGCGACAGGGCTCGTACAATGAGCAGTTCTTC
>NA|few|TRBJ1-3|TRBV14
CASSQEAAVGNTIYF
TGTGCCAGCAGCCAAGAGGCAGCGGTGGGAAACACCATATATTTT
>TRBD1|NA|TRBJ1-1|TRBV5-1
CASSPGTARGDTEAFF
TGCGCCAGCAGCCCCGGGACAGCAAGAGGGGACACTGAAGCTTTCTTT
>NA|NA|TRBJ1-3|TRBV7-3
CASSLKGAGGNTIYF
TGTGCCAGCAGCTTAAAAGGGGCTGGAGGAAACACCATATATTTT